Presented here are 16 T cell receptor beta chains from one specimen sequenced in a study of shared clonotypes between healthy human individuals. The table came from immunoSEQ multiplex PCR; TCRdb's copy has only in-frame clones and leaves some out. The sample holds about 580,000 clones, roughly 98% seen once. Naive CD8 cells, CD45RO-negative and positively selected for CCR7, excluded terminally differentiated effector memory CD45RA+ cells. The sequencing input was naive CD8+ T cells sorted from blood. Every receptor here comes from a man aged 30-40 years in good health.

This rearrangement joins TRBV4-1 to TRBJ2-7; D is unclear. Trimming pared 1 base from V and 2 bases from J, leaving 9 bases between. Germline V gives CDR1 MGHRA, CDR2 YSYEKL. This CDR3 comprises 14 residues. The DNA for the CDR3 is TGCGCCAGCAGCCAAGGGACGGATACCTACGAGCAGTACTTC. The encoded protein is CASSQGTDTYEQYF.

V gene TRBV27 combines with J gene TRBJ2-7; D call uncertain. V was clipped by 11 bases and J by 0 bases, with 14 bases between them. The CDR3 has 13 amino acids. Germline lookup yields CDR1 MNHEY and CDR2 SMNVEV (reference sequence). CDR3 nucleotides: TGTGCCTCGGGCTACCAAAGCTCCTACGAGCAGTACTTC. This sequence encodes CASGYQSSYEQYF.

The chain uses TRBV6-1 and TRBJ2-3; TRBD1 matches at 8 bases. The germline CDR1 and CDR2 sequences are MNHNS and SASEGT. Losses at the gene ends were 4 bases for V and 4 bases for J; bases not matched to a gene: 10. CDR3 size: 16 residues. CDR3 region: CASSVPGGLSADTQYF. In DNA form, the CDR3 reads TGTGCCAGCAGTGTTCCAGGGGGCTTATCGGCAGATACGCAGTATTTT.

V and J are TRBV6-6 and TRBJ2-1, with 10 bases lining up with TRBD2. CDR3 length: 14 amino acids. CDR1 MNHNY and CDR2 SVGAGI come from the germline V gene (reference sequence). J lost 8 bases, V lost 6 bases, and 7 bases had no gene match. This CDR3 reads CASRLAGDYDEQFF. The CDR3 bases are TGTGCCAGCAGGCTAGCGGGAGATTATGATGAGCAGTTCTTC.

The genes are TRBV19 and TRBJ1-5; D ambiguous. This CDR3 is built from 15 residues. Germline values: CDR1 LNHDA, CDR2 SQIVND (reference sequence). V shed 8 bases and J shed 0 bases, with 14 bases lying between them. The CDR3 loop reads CASAWSGYSNQPQHF. The CDR3 DNA reads as TGTGCCAGTGCCTGGTCGGGGTATAGCAATCAGCCCCAGCATTTT.

The J gene is TRBJ2-7, the V gene TRBV27; a possible D gene is TRBD1 (5 bases). Trimming took 5 bases from V and 4 from J, leaving 21 bases between them. Germline lookup yields CDR1 MNHEY and CDR2 SMNVEV (reference sequence). CDR3 size: 16 residues. The CDR3 spells CASSQRGLPVIYEQYF. CDR3 DNA sequence: TGTGCCAGCAGTCAAAGGGGCCTTCCCGTTATATACGAGCAGTACTTC.

The DNA for the CDR3 is TGCAGCGTGAGGGGACAGCCAACCTACGAGCAGTACTTC. This encodes CSVRGQPTYEQYF. The chain combines TRBV29-1 with TRBJ2-7; 7 bases align to TRBD1. The CDR3 is 13 amino acids. CDR1 and CDR2 from the germline V gene are SQVTM and ANQGSEA. With V trimmed by 6 bases and J by 2 bases, 7 bases remained unmatched.

The chain has TRBV18 and TRBJ2-1, with 14 bases identical to TRBD2. The V and J ends lost 7 bases and 7 bases, in that order; junction bases with no gene match: 3. The length of the CDR3 is 14 residues. Germline CDR1 reads KGHSH; CDR2 reads LQKENI. The CDR3 spells CASFGTSGRNEQFF. The CDR3 DNA reads as TGTGCCAGCTTTGGGACTAGCGGGAGAAATGAGCAGTTCTTC.

The J gene is TRBJ1-2, the V gene TRBV6-6; tentative D call: TRBD1 (5 bases). V was pared by 2 bases and J by 8 bases, with 15 bases between. The CDR3 sequence is 14 residues long. Per the germline V gene, CDR1 is MNHNY and CDR2 is SVGAGI (reference sequence). DNA of the CDR3: TGTGCCAGCAGTTACGTTTTCACAGGCGACGGCTACACCTTC. It translates to CASSYVFTGDGYTF.

The V and J genes are TRBV27 and TRBJ1-2; tentatively, D is TRBD1 (5 bases). Trimming took 0 bases from V and 4 from J, leaving 9 bases between them. This CDR3 is built from 14 residues. Germline values: CDR1 MNHEY, CDR2 SMNVEV (reference sequence). The DNA for the CDR3 is TGTGCCAGCAGTTTATCGGCAGGGAGCTATGGCTACACCTTC. This encodes CASSLSAGSYGYTF.

This chain connects TRBV5-1 to TRBJ2-7; D is uncertain. This CDR3 is built from 14 residues. The germline V and J ends were trimmed by 0 bases and 2 bases, with 9 bases remaining between them. CDR1 is SGHRS, CDR2 YFSETQ, per germline. CDR3 sequence: CASSLVSFPYEQYF. In DNA form, the CDR3 reads TGCGCCAGCAGCTTGGTAAGTTTTCCCTACGAGCAGTACTTC.

The chain is built from TRBV6-1 and TRBJ2-7; 7 bases map to TRBD1. CDR3 length: 18 residues. The junction had 17 bases not matched to a gene; V was cut back by 3 bases and J by 3 bases. In germline, CDR1 is MNHNS, CDR2 SASEGT. The CDR3 DNA reads as TGTGCCAGCAGTGAGCTCGGGACAGCCCAGGGACCATACTACGAGCAGTACTTC. This sequence encodes CASSELGTAQGPYYEQYF.

The J gene is TRBJ2-6, the V gene TRBV7-2; TRBD1 matches 8 bases. In germline, CDR1 is SGHTA, CDR2 FQGNSA. There are 16 residues in the CDR3. Trimming at V came to 5 bases and at J to 3 bases, leaving 6 bases not matched to a gene. As DNA, the CDR3 is TGTGCCAGCAGCCCAAGGACAGGGCTTGGGGCCAACGTCCTGACTTTC. This codes for CASSPRTGLGANVLTF.

The chain uses TRBV9 and TRBJ2-7; possibly TRBD2 for D (5 bases). V shed 0 bases and J shed 3 bases, with 13 bases lying between them. This CDR3 comprises 15 residues. Looked up from germline, CDR1 is SGDLS and CDR2 is YYNGEE. CDR3 region: CASSVGPGLDYEQYF. The CDR3 nucleotides are TGTGCCAGCAGCGTAGGTCCGGGGTTGGACTACGAGCAGTACTTC.

The chain employs TRBV5-1 and TRBJ2-7; a possible D gene is TRBD1 (6 bases). The CDR3 runs 13 residues. The V end lost 4 bases, the J end lost 4 bases, and 12 bases lay between the germline ends. CDR1 and CDR2 (germline): SGHRS, YFSETQ. CDR3 in amino acids: CASSTGTVYEQYF. The CDR3 DNA reads TGCGCCAGCAGCACAGGGACGGTTTACGAGCAGTACTTC.

This rearrangement joins TRBV18 to TRBJ2-7; 9 bases align to TRBD1. Per the germline V gene, CDR1 is KGHSH and CDR2 is LQKENI. The ends lost 3 bases at V and 4 bases at J; junction bases unmatched: 4. The CDR3 runs 14 residues. CDR3 DNA sequence: TGTGCCAGCTCACCCCGGACAGGGGAATACGAGCAGTACTTC. It yields the protein CASSPRTGEYEQYF.